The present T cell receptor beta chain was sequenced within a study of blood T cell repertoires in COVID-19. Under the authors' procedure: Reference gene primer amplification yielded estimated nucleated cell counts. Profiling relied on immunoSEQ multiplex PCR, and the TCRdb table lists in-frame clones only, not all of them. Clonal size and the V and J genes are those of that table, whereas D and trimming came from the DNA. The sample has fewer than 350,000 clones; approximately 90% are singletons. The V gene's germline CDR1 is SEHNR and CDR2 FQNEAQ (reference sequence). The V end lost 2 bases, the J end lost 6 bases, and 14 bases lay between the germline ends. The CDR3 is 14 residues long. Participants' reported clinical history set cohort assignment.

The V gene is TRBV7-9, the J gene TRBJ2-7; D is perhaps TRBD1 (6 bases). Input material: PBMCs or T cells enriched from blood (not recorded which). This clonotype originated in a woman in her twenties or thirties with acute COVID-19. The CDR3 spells CASSLNVQGSEQYF. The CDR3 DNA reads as TGTGCCAGCAGCTTAAATGTGCAGGGGAGCGAGCAGTACTTC.